These 27 T cell receptor beta chains were sequenced from one sample in a study of T cells after yellow fever vaccination. TCRdb reprocessed the 5' RACE reads via MiXCR and lists one record per CDR3 protein. Found here are almost 600,000 distinct CDR3 sequences, 13% of them singletons; the top ten hold roughly 13%. The sequencing used PBMCs, collected on the day of the yellow fever booster vaccination. These receptors were taken from a man aged 30 to 39 who received the YFV17D yellow fever vaccine.

This clonotype was detected many times. The rearrangement links TRBV5-1 to TRBJ2-2, with 7 bases matching TRBD1. The CDR3 runs to 14 residues. Trimming cost V 8 bases and J 0 bases; bases outside gene matches: 4. CDR1 and CDR2 (germline): SGHRS, YFSETQ. The DNA for the CDR3 is TGCGCCAGTTACAGGGGCCCGAACACCGGGGAGCTGTTTTTT. Protein: CASYRGPNTGELFF.

The chain joins TRBV2 to TRBJ2-1; weak D call: TRBD1 (5 bases). The germline V gene has CDR1 SNHLY and CDR2 FYNNEI. Trimming cost V 6 bases and J 8 bases, with 11 bases left between them. The CDR3 spans 12 residues. The CDR3 protein is CASSLQTDEQFF. In DNA, the CDR3 is TGTGCCAGCAGCCTTCAGACAGATGAGCAGTTCTTC. The full variable domain, completed using reference TRBV2 and TRBJ2-1, is EPEVTQTPSHQVTQMGQEVILRCVPISNHLYFYWYRQILGQKVEFLVSFYNNEISEKSEIFDDQFSVERPDGSNFTLKIRSTKLEDSAMYFCASSLQTDEQFFGPGTRLTVL.

The sample holds a few counts of this clonotype. Germline is not matched at one junction end, which may reflect a read error. V and J are TRBV6-2 or TRBV6-3 and TRBJ1-2; no definite D call. From germline, CDR1 is MNHEY and CDR2 SVGEGT. The CDR3 runs to 14 residues. In DNA form, the CDR3 reads TGTGCCAGCAGTAAAAGCCGCGACTCCTCTAGATTGGACTTC. Translating gives CASSKSRDSSRLDF.

This clonotype was found many times. The rearrangement joins TRBV12-3 or TRBV12-4 to TRBJ2-1, with 8 nucleotides matching TRBD2. The CDR3 consists of 15 residues. After removal of 5 bases from V and 9 bases from J, the junction contained 12 bases not matched to a gene. The CDR3: CASSRPTSAWSEQFF. The CDR3 DNA follows: TGTGCCAGCAGTCGTCCGACTAGCGCGTGGAGTGAGCAGTTCTTC.

This clonotype was seen only once. The rearrangement joins TRBV20-1 to TRBJ1-5; TRBD1 might be the D (5 bases). Germline values: CDR1 DFQATT, CDR2 SNEGSKA (reference sequence). Deletions cut 6 bases from V and 1 base from J, with 10 bases between. The CDR3 runs to 13 residues. The CDR3 here is CSAHGGSNQPQHF. The DNA of the CDR3 is TGCAGTGCCCATGGGGGGAGCAATCAGCCCCAGCATTTT.

The chain carries TRBV11-2 and TRBJ2-1, with D possibly being TRBD2 (6 bases). This CDR3 comprises 18 residues. Trimming removed 2 bases at V and 6 bases at J, with 23 bases between. CDR1 is SGHAT and CDR2 is FQNNGV in the germline V gene. CDR3 coding DNA: TGTGCCAGCAGCTTAATGCCGGGGCTAGCGTCGCTAGGCAATGAGCAGTTCTTC. It yields the protein CASSLMPGLASLGNEQFF.

This clonotype was seen repeatedly, ten times or more. CDR3 DNA sequence: TGTGCCAGCAGCCAGGCCGGGACAGGGGGCTACGGGGCTCAGCCCCAGCATTTT. Protein product: CASSQAGTGGYGAQPQHF. The rearrangement uses TRBV11-2 and TRBJ1-5; TRBD1 agrees at 12 bases. The CDR3 totals 18 residues. V was pared by 5 bases and J by 6 bases, with 14 bases of the junction left unmatched. Germline V gene lookup returns CDR1 SGHAT and CDR2 FQNNGV.

The CDR3 nucleotides read TGCGCCAGCAGCCCAGGGGGAGCCAATGAGCAGTTCTTC. This gives the protein CASSPGGANEQFF. The chain carries TRBV4-3 and TRBJ2-1; 7 bases are a match to TRBD1. From germline, CDR1 is LGHNA and CDR2 YSLEER. V lost 4 bases, J lost 6 bases, and 3 bases stayed unmatched. The CDR3 spans 13 residues.

Written as DNA, the CDR3 is TGCGCCAGCAGCTCAGGGGGCGCGGGAGATACGCAGTATTTT. As protein: CASSSGGAGDTQYF. V is TRBV5-1 and J is TRBJ2-3; 8 bases align to TRBD1. The CDR3 extends over 14 amino acids. Germline trimming cut 3 bases from V and 5 bases from J; bases unmatched to any gene: 5. CDR1 SGHRS and CDR2 YFSETQ come from the germline V gene.

The table lists this clonotype with a few counts. This chain links TRBV27 with TRBJ2-7; a possible D gene is TRBD2 (5 bases). Deletions cut 3 bases from V and 4 bases from J, with 13 bases between. The CDR3 runs 14 residues. Looked up from germline, CDR1 is MNHEY and CDR2 is SMNVEV (reference sequence). CDR3 residues: CASSFQAGQYEQYF. CDR3 DNA sequence: TGTGCCAGCAGTTTCCAGGCGGGCCAATACGAGCAGTACTTC.

This clonotype was seen a handful of times. The V and J genes are TRBV5-1 and TRBJ1-4; D might be TRBD1 (5 bases). This CDR3 is built from 15 residues. Trimming shortened V by 8 bases and J by 4 bases, and 18 bases separated the two germline ends. The germline V gene has CDR1 SGHRS and CDR2 YFSETQ. CDR3 DNA: TGCGCCAGTAAGGGCTTACAGGCCGGTAATGAAAAACTGTTTTTT. Its protein is CASKGLQAGNEKLFF.

The rearrangement uses TRBV7-9 and TRBJ2-5; weak D call: TRBD1 (5 bases). This CDR3 region has 11 residues. Germline-derived CDR1 and CDR2 are SEHNR and FQNEAQ (reference sequence). With 10 bases removed from V and 2 bases from J, the gap between germline ends came to 8 bases. CDR3 DNA sequence: TGTGCCATCGGACAACAAGAGACCCAGTACTTC. Residues: CAIGQQETQYF.

This clonotype was recorded many times. The genes are TRBV7-2 and TRBJ1-6, with a weak D call TRBD1 (5 bases). CDR1 is SGHTA, CDR2 FQGNSA, per germline. This CDR3 comprises 14 residues. The ends were cut back, 2 bases at V and 9 bases at J, with 11 bases in the middle. CDR3 sequence reads: CASSLQGLGSPLHF. CDR3 DNA sequence: TGTGCCAGCAGCTTACAGGGCCTAGGTTCACCCCTCCACTTT.

This clonotype was detected a few times. This sequence joins TRBV18 and TRBJ2-3; TRBD2 agrees at 9 bases. The germline gives CDR1 KGHSH, CDR2 LQKENI. The CDR3 loop spans 15 amino acids. Trimming cost V 3 bases and J 0 bases; bases outside gene matches: 1. The chain's CDR3 is CASSPSGGSTDTQYF. The CDR3 DNA sequence: TGTGCCAGCTCACCTAGCGGGGGTAGCACAGATACGCAGTATTTT.

This clonotype came up many times. The J gene is TRBJ2-7, the V gene TRBV7-6, with D tentatively TRBD1 (6 bases). Deletions cut 3 bases from V and 2 bases from J, with 8 bases between. The CDR3 runs to 13 residues. Germline-derived CDR1 and CDR2 are SGHVS and FNYEAQ. The CDR3 is CASSLDRPYEQYF. CDR3 in DNA: TGTGCCAGCAGCTTGGACAGACCCTACGAGCAGTACTTC.

In its sample, this clonotype was seen a few times. The chain combines TRBV5-4 with TRBJ2-7, with D perhaps matching TRBD2 (6 bases). The V end was cut by 1 base, the J end by 3 bases, with 14 bases between. The germline V gene encodes CDR1 SGHNT and CDR2 YYREEE (reference sequence). The CDR3 length is 15 residues. The CDR3 spells CASSLFTGEGYEQYF. In DNA form, the CDR3 reads TGTGCCAGCAGCTTGTTTACGGGAGAGGGCTACGAGCAGTACTTC.

The gene calls are TRBV10-1 and TRBJ2-5; TRBD2 agrees at 7 bases. V lost 2 bases, J lost 1 base, and 4 bases stayed unmatched. The germline gives CDR1 WNHNN, CDR2 SYGVQD (reference sequence). The CDR3 covers 15 residues. In DNA form, the CDR3 reads TGCGCCAGCAGTGAGACAGCGGGGACCCAAGAGACCCAGTACTTC. Amino acids: CASSETAGTQETQYF.

This clonotype has only a few counts. This chain links TRBV6-5 with TRBJ2-7; the D gene is possibly TRBD2 (5 bases). Trimming removed 4 bases at V and 4 bases at J, with 17 bases between. In germline, CDR1 is MNHEY, CDR2 SVGAGI. The CDR3 runs to 15 residues. CDR3 bases: TGTGCCAGCAGTTCGTCGGGGAGTGTATCGTACGAGCAGTACTTC. Protein sequence: CASSSSGSVSYEQYF.

This clonotype was detected a few times. The gene calls are TRBV29-1 and TRBJ2-1, with D perhaps TRBD2 (6 bases). Germline CDR1 SQVTM, CDR2 ANQGSEA. V lost 4 bases and J 2 bases, leaving 12 bases between the germline ends. This CDR3 comprises 14 residues. The CDR3 bases are TGCAGCGTTGGAGGGCGGACTACCTACAATGAGCAGTTCTTC. Its protein is CSVGGRTTYNEQFF.

This clonotype was recorded only once. The genes are TRBV7-9 and TRBJ1-4, with D possibly matching TRBD1 (6 bases). The germline V gene has CDR1 SEHNR and CDR2 FQNEAQ (reference sequence). The length of the CDR3 is 16 residues. V was shortened by 1 base and J by 3 bases, with 12 bases between the two germline ends. CDR3 in amino acids: CASSLDGGAPNEKLFF. For the CDR3, the DNA is TGTGCCAGCAGCTTAGATGGGGGGGCGCCTAATGAAAAACTGTTTTTT.

This rearrangement joins TRBV20-1 to TRBJ2-7; TRBD2 agrees at 9 bases. This CDR3 spans 14 amino acids. Germline V lookup: CDR1 DFQATT, CDR2 SNEGSKA (reference sequence). The junction had 10 bases not matched to a gene; V was cut back by 6 bases and J by 4 bases. In nucleotides, the CDR3 is TGCAGTGCAAGAATAGCGGGAGTAGAATACGAGCAGTACTTC. Translated: CSARIAGVEYEQYF.

This clonotype has ten or more counts. The CDR3 region is CASSQAIGGYEQYF. DNA of the CDR3: TGCGCCAGCAGCCAAGCCATTGGGGGCTACGAGCAGTACTTC. The chain couples TRBV4-3 to TRBJ2-7; D tentatively fits TRBD1 or TRBD2 (5 bases each). This CDR3 has 14 amino acids. CDR1 and CDR2 (germline): LGHNA, YSLEER. The V end lost 1 base, the J end lost 3 bases, and 10 bases lay between the germline ends.

The CDR3 loop reads CASSYPTVEQYF. CDR3 DNA sequence: TGTGCCAGCAGTTACCCGACGGTCGAGCAGTACTTC. V is TRBV6-2 or TRBV6-3 and J is TRBJ2-7; D remains ambiguous. This CDR3 contains 12 residues. Germline CDR1 MNHEY, CDR2 SVGEGT. V was pared by 2 bases and J by 6 bases, with 8 bases between.

The rearrangement joins TRBV5-1 to TRBJ2-7; tentative D call: TRBD2 (5 bases). V dropped 4 bases and J dropped 6 bases, with 20 bases sitting between them. This CDR3 contains 15 residues. Germline V gene data show CDR1 as SGHRS and CDR2 as YFSETQ. The CDR3 DNA sequence: TGCGCCAGCAGCCTAGCTTTAGGGAAAAGCATCGAGCAGTACTTC. Amino acids: CASSLALGKSIEQYF. The entire variable domain, with the rest obtained from reference TRBV5-1 and TRBJ2-7, is as follows: KAGVTQTPRYLIKTRGQQVTLSCSPISGHRSVSWYQQTPGQGLQFLFEYFSETQRNKGNFPGRFSGRQFSNSRSEMNVSTLELGDSALYLCASSLALGKSIEQYFGPGTRLTVT.

This clonotype was counted a few times. The CDR3 nucleotides are TGCGCCAGCAGCCCCAGGACTAGCGGGGGGGCTCAGTACAATGAGCAGTTCTTC. Protein: CASSPRTSGGAQYNEQFF. The J gene is TRBJ2-1, the V gene TRBV4-3; 15 bases are shared with TRBD2. From germline, CDR1 is LGHNA and CDR2 YSLEER. The CDR3 totals 18 residues. Trimming removed 4 bases from V and 4 bases from J; junction bases left unmatched: 8.

The table lists this clonotype with a few counts. The chain is built from TRBV5-4 and TRBJ2-7; D perhaps matches TRBD2 (6 bases). In germline, CDR1 is SGHNT, CDR2 YYREEE (reference sequence). V was trimmed by 3 bases and J by 2 bases, leaving 15 bases between them. The CDR3 extends over 15 amino acids. The DNA for the CDR3 is TGTGCCAGCAGCTCCAGGACCCTAGCGACCTACGAGCAGTACTTC. Its protein is CASSSRTLATYEQYF.

This clonotype has only a few counts. The chain combines TRBV4-1 with TRBJ2-5, with TRBD2 matching 8 bases. V was pared by 1 base and J by 2 bases, with 12 bases of the junction left unmatched. The germline V gene has CDR1 MGHRA and CDR2 YSYEKL. The CDR3 length is 18 residues. CDR3 amino acids: CASSQATSGILRQETQYF. CDR3 bases: TGCGCCAGCAGCCAAGCAACTAGCGGCATCCTGAGACAAGAGACCCAGTACTTC.